One T cell receptor (beta chain) is described in this entry. Antigen specificity is unknown. The sample originates from a study of human T cells and chemical hapten exposure. Study context: Alopecia areata, totalis or universalis affected patients, mainly female.

The time point was: patch test 1, 2 weeks after DPC sensitization. Regarding treatment: therapeutic diphenylcyclopropenone sensitization with weekly scalp DPC. Blood draws came first, before each patch test. After removal of 3 bases from V and 1 base from J, the junction contained 4 bases not matched to a gene. The CDR3 consists of 15 residues. CDR1 and CDR2 from the germline V gene are LGHNA and YNFKEQ. TCRdb re-called the RACE reads with MiXCR, one entry per CDR3 protein. The repertoire includes approximately 350,000 distinct CDR3 sequences, about 7% of them detected once, and 7% to 10% sits in the top ten. Broader study findings: The immune response of these alopecia patients might not match healthy individuals'. Expanded TCRs made up significantly more big CDR3 similarity clusters than controls did.

The receptor comes from a woman younger than 35 with alopecia areata. Some clones in this sample may be carry-over from other donors' samples. The J gene is TRBJ2-5, the V gene TRBV4-2; 8 positions match TRBD2. The sample consisted of whole blood, taken in connection with sensitization to the hapten diphenylcyclopropenone (DPC). CDR3 loop: CASSHSGETQETQYF. The DNA of the CDR3 is TGTGCCAGCAGCCATAGCGGGGAGACCCAAGAGACCCAGTACTTC.